Presented here are 10 T cell receptor beta chains from one specimen sequenced in a study of T cells after yellow fever vaccination. TCRdb re-derived calls from the 5' RACE reads in MiXCR, one entry per CDR3 protein. This sample has hundreds of thousands of distinct CDR3 sequences, with approximately 16% found just once. This specimen consisted of PBMCs, obtained around 5 days after the first yellow fever vaccination. These receptors all stem from a man aged 18 to 29 who received the YFV17D yellow fever vaccine.

There are many counts of this clonotype. This sequence joins TRBV7-9 and TRBJ2-1; 11 bases are shared with TRBD2. The CDR3 sequence is 14 residues long. Germline V CDR1 and CDR2: SEHNR, FQNEAQ (reference sequence). V dropped 5 bases and J dropped 7; count of bases not matched to a gene: 4. CDR3: CASSLSGGANEQFF. Here the CDR3 DNA reads TGTGCCAGCAGCCTTAGCGGGGGGGCAAATGAGCAGTTCTTC. Based on the CDR3 plus reference TRBV7-9 and TRBJ2-1, the full variable domain is DTGVSQNPRHKITKRGQNVTFRCDPISEHNRLYWYRQTLGQGPEFLTYFQNEAQLEKSRLLSDRFSAERPKGSFSTLEIQRTEQGDSAMYLCASSLSGGANEQFFGPGTRLTVL.

The sample holds a few counts of this clonotype. DNA of the CDR3: TGTGCCAGCACTAACGGGGGTAACGGCTACACCTTC. Translation: CASTNGGNGYTF. V usage is TRBV6-6 and J usage is TRBJ1-2; perhaps TRBD1 as D (5 bases). This CDR3 has 12 residues. Germline lookup yields CDR1 MNHNY and CDR2 SVGAGI (reference sequence). V lost 7 bases and J 8 bases, leaving 14 bases between the germline ends.

The chain is built from TRBV4-1 and TRBJ2-7; 13 bases are a match to TRBD2. V gave up 6 bases and J gave up 6 bases; unmatched junction bases: 8. The germline V gene encodes CDR1 MGHRA and CDR2 YSYEKL. This CDR3 contains 15 residues. CDR3 DNA sequence: TGCGCCAGCAGTCCCGGACTAGCGGGGGTCACCGAGCAGTACGTC. Its protein is CASSPGLAGVTEQYV.

This clonotype was seen a handful of times. The chain has TRBV6-1 and TRBJ2-7; no reliable D call. Trimming shortened V by 6 bases and J by 2 bases, and 14 bases separated the two germline ends. Germline assignment: CDR1 MNHNS and CDR2 SASEGT. This CDR3 is built from 14 residues. The CDR3 here is CASSGRRGTYEQYF. The CDR3 DNA reads as TGTGCCAGCAGCGGACGAAGAGGTACCTACGAGCAGTACTTC.

This clonotype has only a few counts. V usage is TRBV9 and J usage is TRBJ2-5; D is tentatively TRBD1 or TRBD2 (5 bases each). CDR1 is SGDLS and CDR2 is YYNGEE in the germline V gene. The CDR3 extends over 18 amino acids. Trimming shortened V by 0 bases and J by 2 bases, and 20 bases separated the two germline ends. CDR3: CASSVGGWGGMKQETQYF. The CDR3, as DNA: TGTGCCAGCAGCGTAGGGGGGTGGGGCGGAATGAAACAAGAGACCCAGTACTTC.

This clonotype was recorded a few times. V and J are TRBV3-1 and TRBJ1-2, with 7 bases identical to TRBD1. Germline CDR1 LGHDT, CDR2 YNNKEL (reference sequence). This CDR3 has 15 amino acids. V gave up 5 bases and J gave up 6 bases; unmatched junction bases: 12. This CDR3 reads CASSYIITGDHGYTF. CDR3 in DNA: TGTGCCAGCAGCTACATTATCACAGGGGACCATGGCTACACCTTC.

This clonotype was picked up a small number of times. The chain is built from TRBV3-1 and TRBJ2-1; 11 bases fit TRBD2. The junction had 9 bases not matched to a gene; V was cut back by 1 base and J by 7 bases. CDR1 and CDR2 (germline): LGHDT, YNNKEL (reference sequence). The CDR3 has 17 amino acids. CDR3 protein: CASSQVASGGPSNEQFF. The DNA of the CDR3 is TGTGCCAGCAGCCAAGTCGCTAGCGGGGGGCCTAGTAATGAGCAGTTCTTC.

The chain couples TRBV24-1 to TRBJ2-3, with TRBD1 identical over 10 bases. Losses at the gene ends were 3 bases for V and 3 bases for J; bases not matched to a gene: 5. This CDR3 is built from 16 residues. Germline loops: CDR1 KGHDR, CDR2 SFDVKD. The CDR3 DNA reads TGTGCCACCAGTGATAGGACAGGGGGTGGGACAGATACGCAGTATTTT. It specifies CATSDRTGGGTDTQYF.

The J gene is TRBJ2-7, the V gene TRBV6-1; TRBD2 matches at 11 bases. Germline lookup yields CDR1 MNHNS and CDR2 SASEGT. J lost 0 bases, V lost 6 bases, and 7 bases had no gene match. The CDR3 is made up of 16 amino acids. The CDR3 DNA follows: TGTGCCAGCAGCCGAGCGGGACTAGCGGTCTCCTACGAGCAGTACTTC. The encoded protein is CASSRAGLAVSYEQYF.

The rearrangement joins TRBV18 to TRBJ2-3, with D possibly TRBD1 on 7 matching bases. The germline gives CDR1 KGHSH, CDR2 LQKENI. Trimming removed 5 bases from V and 5 bases from J, with 17 bases in between. CDR3 length: 15 residues. CDR3 amino acids: CASSSPTGRRDTQYF. CDR3 DNA sequence: TGTGCCAGCTCATCCCCGACAGGGAGGAGAGATACGCAGTATTTT.